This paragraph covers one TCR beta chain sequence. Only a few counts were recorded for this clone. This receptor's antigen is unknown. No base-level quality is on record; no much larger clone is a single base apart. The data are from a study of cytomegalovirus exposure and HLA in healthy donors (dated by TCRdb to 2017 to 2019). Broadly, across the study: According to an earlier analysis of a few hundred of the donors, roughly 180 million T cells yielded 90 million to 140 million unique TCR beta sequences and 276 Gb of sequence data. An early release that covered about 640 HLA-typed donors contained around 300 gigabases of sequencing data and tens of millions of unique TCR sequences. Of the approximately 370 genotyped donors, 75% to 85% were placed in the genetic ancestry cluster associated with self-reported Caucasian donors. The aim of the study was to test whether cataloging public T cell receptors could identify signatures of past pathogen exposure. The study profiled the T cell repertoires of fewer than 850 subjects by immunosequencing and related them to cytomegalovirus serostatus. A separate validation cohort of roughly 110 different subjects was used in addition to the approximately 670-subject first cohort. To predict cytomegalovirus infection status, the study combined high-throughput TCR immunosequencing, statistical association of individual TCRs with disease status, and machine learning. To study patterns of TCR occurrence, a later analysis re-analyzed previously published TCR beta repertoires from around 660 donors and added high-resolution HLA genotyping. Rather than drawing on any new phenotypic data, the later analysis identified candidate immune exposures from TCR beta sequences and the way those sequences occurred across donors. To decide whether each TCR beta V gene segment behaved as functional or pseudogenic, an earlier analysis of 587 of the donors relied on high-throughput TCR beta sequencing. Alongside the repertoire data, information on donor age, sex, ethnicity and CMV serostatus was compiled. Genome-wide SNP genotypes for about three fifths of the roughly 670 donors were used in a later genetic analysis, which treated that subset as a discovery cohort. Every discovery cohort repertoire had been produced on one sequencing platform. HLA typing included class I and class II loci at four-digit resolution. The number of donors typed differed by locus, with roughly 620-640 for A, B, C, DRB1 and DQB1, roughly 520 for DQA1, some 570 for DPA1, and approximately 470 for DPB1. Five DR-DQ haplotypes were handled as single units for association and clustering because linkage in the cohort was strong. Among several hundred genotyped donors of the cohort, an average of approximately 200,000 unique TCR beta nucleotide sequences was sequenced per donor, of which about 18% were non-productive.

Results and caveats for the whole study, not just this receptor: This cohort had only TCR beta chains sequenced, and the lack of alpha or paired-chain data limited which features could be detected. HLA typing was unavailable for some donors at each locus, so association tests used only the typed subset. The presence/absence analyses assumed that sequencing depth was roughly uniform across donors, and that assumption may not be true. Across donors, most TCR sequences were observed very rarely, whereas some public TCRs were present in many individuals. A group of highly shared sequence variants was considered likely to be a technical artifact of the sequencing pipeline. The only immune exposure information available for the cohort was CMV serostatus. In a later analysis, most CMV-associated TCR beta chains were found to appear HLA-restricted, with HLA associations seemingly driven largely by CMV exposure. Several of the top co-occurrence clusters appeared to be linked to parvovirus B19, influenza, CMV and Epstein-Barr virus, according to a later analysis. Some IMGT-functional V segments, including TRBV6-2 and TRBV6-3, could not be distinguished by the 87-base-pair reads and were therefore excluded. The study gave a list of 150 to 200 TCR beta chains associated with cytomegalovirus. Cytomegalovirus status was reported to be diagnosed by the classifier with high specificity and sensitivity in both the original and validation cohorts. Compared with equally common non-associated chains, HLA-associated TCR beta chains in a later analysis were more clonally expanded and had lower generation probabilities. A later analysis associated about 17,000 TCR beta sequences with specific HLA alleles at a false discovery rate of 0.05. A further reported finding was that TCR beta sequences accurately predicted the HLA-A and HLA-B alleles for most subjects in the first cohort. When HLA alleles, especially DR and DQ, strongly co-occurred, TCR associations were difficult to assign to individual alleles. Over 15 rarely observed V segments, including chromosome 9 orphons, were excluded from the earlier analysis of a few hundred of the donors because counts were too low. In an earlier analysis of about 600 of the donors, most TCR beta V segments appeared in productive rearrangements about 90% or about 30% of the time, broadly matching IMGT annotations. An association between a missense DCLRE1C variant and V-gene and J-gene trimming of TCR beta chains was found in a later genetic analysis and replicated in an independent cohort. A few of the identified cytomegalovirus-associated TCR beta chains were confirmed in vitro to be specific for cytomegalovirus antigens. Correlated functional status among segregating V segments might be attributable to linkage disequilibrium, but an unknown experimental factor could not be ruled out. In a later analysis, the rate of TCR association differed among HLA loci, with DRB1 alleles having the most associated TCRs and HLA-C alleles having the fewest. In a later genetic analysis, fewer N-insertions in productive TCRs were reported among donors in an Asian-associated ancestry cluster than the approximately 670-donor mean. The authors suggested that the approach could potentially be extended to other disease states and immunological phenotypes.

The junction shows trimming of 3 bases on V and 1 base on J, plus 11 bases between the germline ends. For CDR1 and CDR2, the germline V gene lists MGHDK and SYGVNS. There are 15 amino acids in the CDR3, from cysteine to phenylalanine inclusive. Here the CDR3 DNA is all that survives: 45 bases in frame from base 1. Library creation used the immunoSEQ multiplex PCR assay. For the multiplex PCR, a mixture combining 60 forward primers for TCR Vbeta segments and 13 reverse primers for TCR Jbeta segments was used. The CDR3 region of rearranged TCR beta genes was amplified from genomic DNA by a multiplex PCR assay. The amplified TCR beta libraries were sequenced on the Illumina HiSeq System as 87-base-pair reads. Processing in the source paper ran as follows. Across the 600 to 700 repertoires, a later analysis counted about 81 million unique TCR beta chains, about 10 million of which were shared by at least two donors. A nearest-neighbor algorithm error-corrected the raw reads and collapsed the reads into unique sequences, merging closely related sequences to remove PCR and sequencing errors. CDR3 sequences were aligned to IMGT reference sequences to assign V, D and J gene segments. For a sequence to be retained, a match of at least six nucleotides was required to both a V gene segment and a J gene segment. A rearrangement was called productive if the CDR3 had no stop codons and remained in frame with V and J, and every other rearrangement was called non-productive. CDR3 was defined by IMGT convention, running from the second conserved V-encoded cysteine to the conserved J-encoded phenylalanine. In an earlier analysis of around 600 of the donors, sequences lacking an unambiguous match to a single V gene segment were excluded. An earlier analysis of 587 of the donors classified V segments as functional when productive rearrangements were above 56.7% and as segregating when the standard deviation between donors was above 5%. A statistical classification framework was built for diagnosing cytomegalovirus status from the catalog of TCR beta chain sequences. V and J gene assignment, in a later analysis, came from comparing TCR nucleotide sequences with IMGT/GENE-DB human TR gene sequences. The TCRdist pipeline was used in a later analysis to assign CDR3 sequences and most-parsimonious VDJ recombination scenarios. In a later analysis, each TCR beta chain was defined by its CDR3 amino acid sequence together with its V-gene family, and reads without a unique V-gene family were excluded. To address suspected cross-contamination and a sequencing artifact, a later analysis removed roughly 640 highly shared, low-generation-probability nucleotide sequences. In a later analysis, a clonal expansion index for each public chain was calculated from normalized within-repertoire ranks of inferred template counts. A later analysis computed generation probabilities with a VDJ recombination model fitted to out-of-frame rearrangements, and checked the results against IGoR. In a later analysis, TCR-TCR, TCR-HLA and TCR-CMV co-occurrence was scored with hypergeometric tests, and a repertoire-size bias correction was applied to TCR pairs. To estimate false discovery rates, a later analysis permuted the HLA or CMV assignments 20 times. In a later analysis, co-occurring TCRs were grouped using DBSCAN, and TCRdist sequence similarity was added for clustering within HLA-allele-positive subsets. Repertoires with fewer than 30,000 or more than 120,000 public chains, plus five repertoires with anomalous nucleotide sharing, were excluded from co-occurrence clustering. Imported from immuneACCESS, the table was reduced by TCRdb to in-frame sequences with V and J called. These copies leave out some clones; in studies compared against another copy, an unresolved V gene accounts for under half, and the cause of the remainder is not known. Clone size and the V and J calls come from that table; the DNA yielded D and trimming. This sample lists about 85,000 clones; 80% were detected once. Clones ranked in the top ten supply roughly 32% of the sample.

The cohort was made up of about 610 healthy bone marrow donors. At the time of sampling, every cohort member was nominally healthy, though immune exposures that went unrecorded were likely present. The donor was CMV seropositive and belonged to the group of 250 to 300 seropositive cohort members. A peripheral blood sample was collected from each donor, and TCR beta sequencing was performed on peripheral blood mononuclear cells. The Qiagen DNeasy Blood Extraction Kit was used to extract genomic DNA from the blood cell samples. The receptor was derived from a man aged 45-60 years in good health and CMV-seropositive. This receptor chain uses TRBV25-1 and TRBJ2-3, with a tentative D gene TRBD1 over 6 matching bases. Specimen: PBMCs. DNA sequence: TGTGCCAGCAGTGACCACAGGACAGGCACAGATACGCAGTATTTT. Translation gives CASSDHRTGTDTQYF.